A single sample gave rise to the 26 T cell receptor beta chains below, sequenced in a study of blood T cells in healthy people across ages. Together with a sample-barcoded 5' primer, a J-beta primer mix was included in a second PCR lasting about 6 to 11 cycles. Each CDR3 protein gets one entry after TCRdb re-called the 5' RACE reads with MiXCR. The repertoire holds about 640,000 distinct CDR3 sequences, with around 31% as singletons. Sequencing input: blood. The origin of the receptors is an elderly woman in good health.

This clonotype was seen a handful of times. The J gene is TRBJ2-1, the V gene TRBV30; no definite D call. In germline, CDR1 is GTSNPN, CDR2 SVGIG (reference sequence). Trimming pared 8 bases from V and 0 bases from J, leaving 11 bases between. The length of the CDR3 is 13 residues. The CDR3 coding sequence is TGTGCCGGTAAAATGGGCTCCTACAATGAGCAGTTCTTC. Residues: CAGKMGSYNEQFF.

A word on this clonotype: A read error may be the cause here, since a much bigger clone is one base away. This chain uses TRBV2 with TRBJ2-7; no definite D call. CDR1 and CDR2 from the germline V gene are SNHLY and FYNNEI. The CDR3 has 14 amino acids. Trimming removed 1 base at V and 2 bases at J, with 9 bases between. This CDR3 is CASSEETVAYEQYF. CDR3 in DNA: TGTGCCAGCAGTGAAGAGACCGTGGCCTACGAGCAGTACTTC.

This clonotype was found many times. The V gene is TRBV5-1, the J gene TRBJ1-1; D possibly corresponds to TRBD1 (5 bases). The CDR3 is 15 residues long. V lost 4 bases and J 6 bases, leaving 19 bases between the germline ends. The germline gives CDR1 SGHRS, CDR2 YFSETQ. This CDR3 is CASSRVQPLGAEAFF. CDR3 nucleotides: TGCGCCAGCAGCCGGGTCCAACCATTGGGGGCTGAAGCTTTCTTT.

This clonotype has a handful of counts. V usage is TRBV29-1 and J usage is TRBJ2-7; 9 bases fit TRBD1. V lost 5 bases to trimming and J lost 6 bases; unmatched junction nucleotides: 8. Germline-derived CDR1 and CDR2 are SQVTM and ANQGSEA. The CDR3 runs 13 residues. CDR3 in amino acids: CSVYRTGACEQYF. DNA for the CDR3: TGCAGCGTTTACCGGACAGGGGCCTGCGAGCAGTACTTC.

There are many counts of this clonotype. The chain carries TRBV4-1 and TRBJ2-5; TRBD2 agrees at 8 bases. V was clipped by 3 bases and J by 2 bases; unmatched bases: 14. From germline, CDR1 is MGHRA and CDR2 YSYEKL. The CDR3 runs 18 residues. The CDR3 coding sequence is TGCGCCAGCAGCCACCCTGGGGGACGGGGGGGTGTGCAAGAGACCCAGTACTTC. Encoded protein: CASSHPGGRGGVQETQYF.

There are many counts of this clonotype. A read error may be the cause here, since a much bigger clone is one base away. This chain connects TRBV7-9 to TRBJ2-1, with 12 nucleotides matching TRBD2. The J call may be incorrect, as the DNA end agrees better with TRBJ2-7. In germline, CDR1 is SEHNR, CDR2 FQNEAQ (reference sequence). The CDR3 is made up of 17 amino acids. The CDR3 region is CASSLGTSGELYNEQYF. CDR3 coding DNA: TGTGCCAGCAGCTTAGGGACTAGCGGGGAGCTCTACAATGAGCAGTACTTC.

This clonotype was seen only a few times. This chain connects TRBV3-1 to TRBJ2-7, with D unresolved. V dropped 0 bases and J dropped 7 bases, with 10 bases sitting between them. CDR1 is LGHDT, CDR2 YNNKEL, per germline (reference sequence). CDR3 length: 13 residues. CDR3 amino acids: CASSQEDQDEQYF. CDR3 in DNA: TGTGCCAGCAGCCAAGAAGACCAGGATGAGCAGTACTTC.

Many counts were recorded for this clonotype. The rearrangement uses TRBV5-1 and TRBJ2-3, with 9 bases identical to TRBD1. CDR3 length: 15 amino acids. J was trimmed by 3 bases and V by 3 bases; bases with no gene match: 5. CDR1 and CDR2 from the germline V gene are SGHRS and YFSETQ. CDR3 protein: CASSWVGTGTDTQYF. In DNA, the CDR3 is TGCGCCAGCAGCTGGGTCGGGACAGGGACAGATACGCAGTATTTT. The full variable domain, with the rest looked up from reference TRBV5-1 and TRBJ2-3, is KAGVTQTPRYLIKTRGQQVTLSCSPISGHRSVSWYQQTPGQGLQFLFEYFSETQRNKGNFPGRFSGRQFSNSRSEMNVSTLELGDSALYLCASSWVGTGTDTQYFGPGTRLTVL.

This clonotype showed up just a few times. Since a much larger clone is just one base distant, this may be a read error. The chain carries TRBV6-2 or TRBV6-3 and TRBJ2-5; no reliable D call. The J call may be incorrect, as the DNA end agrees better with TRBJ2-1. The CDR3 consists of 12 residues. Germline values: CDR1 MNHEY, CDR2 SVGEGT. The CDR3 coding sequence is TGTGCCAGCAACCTAAACCAAGAGACCCAGTTCTTC. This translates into CASNLNQETQFF.

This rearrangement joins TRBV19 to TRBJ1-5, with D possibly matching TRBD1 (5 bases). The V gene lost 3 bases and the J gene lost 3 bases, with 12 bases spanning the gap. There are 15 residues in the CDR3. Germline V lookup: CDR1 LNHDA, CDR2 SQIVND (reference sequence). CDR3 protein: CASSIFREINQPQHF. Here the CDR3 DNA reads TGTGCCAGTAGTATTTTCAGGGAGATCAATCAGCCCCAGCATTTT.

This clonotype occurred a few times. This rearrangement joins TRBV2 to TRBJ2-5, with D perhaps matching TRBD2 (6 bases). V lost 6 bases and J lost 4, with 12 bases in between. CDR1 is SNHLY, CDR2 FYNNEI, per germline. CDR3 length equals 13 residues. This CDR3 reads CASRRDSRETQYF. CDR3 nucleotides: TGTGCCAGCAGGAGGGACTCGAGAGAGACCCAGTACTTC. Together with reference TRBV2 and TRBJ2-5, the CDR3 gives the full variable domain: EPEVTQTPSHQVTQMGQEVILRCVPISNHLYFYWYRQILGQKVEFLVSFYNNEISEKSEIFDDQFSVERPDGSNFTLKIRSTKLEDSAMYFCASRRDSRETQYFGPGTRLLVL.

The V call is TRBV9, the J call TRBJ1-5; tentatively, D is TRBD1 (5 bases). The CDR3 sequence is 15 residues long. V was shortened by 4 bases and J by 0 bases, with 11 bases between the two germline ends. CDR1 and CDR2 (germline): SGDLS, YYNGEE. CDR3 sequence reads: CASSWGKDSNQPQHF. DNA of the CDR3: TGTGCCAGCAGCTGGGGGAAAGATAGCAATCAGCCCCAGCATTTT.

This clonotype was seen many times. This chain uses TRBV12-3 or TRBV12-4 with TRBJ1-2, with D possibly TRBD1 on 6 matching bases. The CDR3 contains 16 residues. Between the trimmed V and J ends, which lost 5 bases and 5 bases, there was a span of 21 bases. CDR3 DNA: TGTGCCAGCAGTCCCTCTCTCGGCAGGGGCAATTATGGCTACACCTTC. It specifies CASSPSLGRGNYGYTF.

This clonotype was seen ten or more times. CDR3 loop: CASTSGAYYGYTF. CDR3 nucleotides: TGTGCCAGCACGTCGGGGGCCTACTATGGCTACACCTTC. The chain recombines TRBV2 with TRBJ1-2; perhaps TRBD1 as D (6 bases). The V and J ends lost 7 bases and 3 bases respectively, with 12 bases between them. Per the germline V gene, CDR1 is SNHLY and CDR2 is FYNNEI. The CDR3 has 13 amino acids.

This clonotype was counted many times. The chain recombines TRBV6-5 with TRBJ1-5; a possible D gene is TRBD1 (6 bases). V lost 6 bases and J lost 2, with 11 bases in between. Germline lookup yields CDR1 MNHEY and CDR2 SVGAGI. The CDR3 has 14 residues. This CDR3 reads CASRPRGGNQPQHF. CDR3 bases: TGTGCCAGCAGGCCCAGGGGAGGCAATCAGCCCCAGCATTTT.

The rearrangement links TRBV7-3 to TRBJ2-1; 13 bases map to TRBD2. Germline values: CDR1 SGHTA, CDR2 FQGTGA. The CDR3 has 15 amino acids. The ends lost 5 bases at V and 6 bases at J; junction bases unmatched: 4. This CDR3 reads CASSRTSGGGNEQFF. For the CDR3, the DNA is TGTGCCAGCAGCCGGACTAGCGGGGGAGGCAATGAGCAGTTCTTC.

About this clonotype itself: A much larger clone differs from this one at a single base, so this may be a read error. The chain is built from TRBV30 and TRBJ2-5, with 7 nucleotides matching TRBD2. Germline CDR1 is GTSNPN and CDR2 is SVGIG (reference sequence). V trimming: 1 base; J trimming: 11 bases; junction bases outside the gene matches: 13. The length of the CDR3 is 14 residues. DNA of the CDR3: TGTGCCTGGAGTGGGCTGGGGCGGGGGAATGAGCAGTACTTC. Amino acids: CAWSGLGRGNEQYF.

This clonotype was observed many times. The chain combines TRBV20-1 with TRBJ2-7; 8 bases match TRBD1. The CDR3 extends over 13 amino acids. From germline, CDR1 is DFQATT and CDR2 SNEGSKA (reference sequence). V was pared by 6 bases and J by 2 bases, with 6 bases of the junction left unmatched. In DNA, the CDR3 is TGCAGTGCAAACCGACAGGGGCCCTACGAGCAGTACTTC. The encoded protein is CSANRQGPYEQYF.

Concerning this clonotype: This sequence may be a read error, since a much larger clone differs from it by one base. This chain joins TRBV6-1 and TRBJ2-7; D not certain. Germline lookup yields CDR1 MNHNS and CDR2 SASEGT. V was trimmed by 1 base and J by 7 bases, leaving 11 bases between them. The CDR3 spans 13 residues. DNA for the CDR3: TGTGCCAGCAGTGAAGTCGCGTGTATTGAGCAGTACTTC. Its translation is CASSEVACIEQYF.

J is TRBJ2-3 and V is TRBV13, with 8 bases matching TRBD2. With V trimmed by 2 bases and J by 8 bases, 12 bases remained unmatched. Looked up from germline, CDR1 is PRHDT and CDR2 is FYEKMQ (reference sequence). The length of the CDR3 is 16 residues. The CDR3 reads CASSLKERGPIGTQYF. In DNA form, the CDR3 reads TGTGCCAGCAGCTTAAAGGAGCGGGGGCCCATCGGTACGCAGTATTTT.

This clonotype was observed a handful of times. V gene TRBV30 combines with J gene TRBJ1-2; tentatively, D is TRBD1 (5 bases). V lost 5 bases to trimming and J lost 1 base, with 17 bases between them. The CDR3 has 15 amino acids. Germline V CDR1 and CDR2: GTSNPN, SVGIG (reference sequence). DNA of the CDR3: TGTGCCTGGCGCGAACCGGGACGGATTAACTATGGCTACACCTTC. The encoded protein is CAWREPGRINYGYTF. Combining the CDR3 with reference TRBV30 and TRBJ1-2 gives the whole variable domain SQTIHQWPATLVQPVGSPLSLECTVEGTSNPNLYWYRQAAGRGLQLLFYSVGIGQISSEVPQNLSASRPQDRQFILSSKKLLLSDSGFYLCAWREPGRINYGYTFGSGTRLTVV.

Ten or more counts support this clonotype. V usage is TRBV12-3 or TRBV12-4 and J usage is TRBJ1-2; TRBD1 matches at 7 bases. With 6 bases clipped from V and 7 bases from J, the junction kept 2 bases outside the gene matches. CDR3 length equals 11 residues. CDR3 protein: CASSYRGGYTF. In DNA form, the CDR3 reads TGTGCCAGCAGCTACAGGGGTGGCTACACCTTC.

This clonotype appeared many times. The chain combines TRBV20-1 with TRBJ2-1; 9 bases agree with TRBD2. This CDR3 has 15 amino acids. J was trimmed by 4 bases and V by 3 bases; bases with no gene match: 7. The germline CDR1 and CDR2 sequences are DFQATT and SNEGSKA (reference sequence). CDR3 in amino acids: CSARRAGGQYNEQFF. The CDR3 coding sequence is TGCAGTGCTAGGAGAGCGGGGGGCCAATACAATGAGCAGTTCTTC.

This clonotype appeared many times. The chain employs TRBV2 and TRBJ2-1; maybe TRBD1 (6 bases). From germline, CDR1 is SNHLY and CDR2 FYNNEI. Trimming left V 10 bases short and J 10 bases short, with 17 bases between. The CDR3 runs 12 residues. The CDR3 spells CATSNTGYEQFF. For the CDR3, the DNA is TGTGCCACATCAAACACAGGGTACGAGCAGTTCTTC.

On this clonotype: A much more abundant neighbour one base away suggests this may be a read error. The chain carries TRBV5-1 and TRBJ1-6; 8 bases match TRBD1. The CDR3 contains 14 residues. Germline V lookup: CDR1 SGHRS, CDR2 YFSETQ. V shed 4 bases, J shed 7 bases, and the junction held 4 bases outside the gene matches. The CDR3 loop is CASSRRTGNSPLHF. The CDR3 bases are TGCGCCAGCAGCCGTCGGACAGGGAATTCACCCCTCCACTTT.

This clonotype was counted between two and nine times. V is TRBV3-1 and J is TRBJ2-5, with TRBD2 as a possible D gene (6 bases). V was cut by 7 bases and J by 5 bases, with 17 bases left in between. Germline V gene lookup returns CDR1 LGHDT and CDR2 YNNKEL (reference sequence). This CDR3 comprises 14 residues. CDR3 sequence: CASTKWGERETQYF. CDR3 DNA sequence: TGTGCCAGCACCAAATGGGGGGAGAGGGAGACCCAGTACTTC.